This TCR beta chain came from a study of T cells in Graves' hyperthyroidism and ophthalmopathy. Stable Graves' hyperthyroidism meant no ophthalmopathy progression within 18 months. Details on this clonotype: A much bigger clone sits one base away, suggesting this may be a read error.

TCR beta CDR3 regions were amplified from RNA. The HTBI primer set served for first-round RT-PCR of the TCR CDR3. TCRdb itself ran the multiplex PCR reads through MiXCR, one entry per CDR3 protein. This table holds under 350,000 distinct CDR3 sequences, roughly 18% found once. The junction had 11 bases not matched to a gene; V was cut back by 6 bases and J by 9 bases. There are 15 residues in the CDR3. The germline V gene encodes CDR1 SGHAT and CDR2 FQDESV (reference sequence). Sequencing used blood. The V and J genes are TRBV11-1 and TRBJ2-1; 10 bases fit TRBD2. This receptor was identified in a woman in her forties or fifties with Graves' hyperthyroidism. CDR3 nucleotide sequence: TGTGCCAGCAGGCCACCGGGACTAGCGTCGAGTGAGCAGTTCTTC. Protein: CASRPPGLASSEQFF.